The clone carrying this TCR beta chain has only one observation. This record belongs to a study of CD8+CD57+ T cells in acquired aplastic anemia. On the study more broadly: DNA per sorted CD4+ or CD8+ sample ranged 0.2 to 27.4 ug, averaging roughly 3.5 ug.

Investigators profiled TCR beta VDJ and CDR3 from genomic DNA template. TCRdb re-called the reads with MiXCR, one entry per CDR3 protein. The sample contains roughly 420,000 distinct CDR3 sequences, 55% to 70% of which appear only once. The germline V gene encodes CDR1 SGHVS and CDR2 FQNEAQ. The CDR3 covers 15 residues. Trimming took 3 bases from V and 7 from J, leaving 13 bases between them. The sequenced sample was sorted CD4+, CD8+, or CD8+CD57+ T cells (not recorded which) from PBMCs. The chain recombines TRBV7-8 with TRBJ1-6; the D gene is possibly TRBD1 (6 bases). This clonotype was sampled from a human donor in good health, serving as a control. The CDR3 sequence is CASSFTGGENSPLHF. The DNA of the CDR3 is TGTGCCAGCAGCTTCACCGGGGGCGAGAATTCACCCCTCCACTTT.